This is a list of T cell receptor beta chains from one sample in a study of cytomegalovirus exposure and HLA in healthy donors. Sequencing used immunoSEQ multiplex PCR; TCRdb keeps in-frame clones, though not all of them. The sample records under 250,000 clones, approximately 78% being singletons. Sequencing was performed on PBMCs. These receptors came from a woman aged 40 to 50 in good health and CMV-seronegative. CDR3s include the opening cysteine and the closing phenylalanine or tryptophan. The D gene is left open where the match is weak. Clone size, where shown, is once, few, many, or a class for clones that have expanded.

CDR3nt	CDR3aa	d_gene	j_gene	v_gene	abundance
TGTGCCAGCACTCCCCAGGGGAACACTGAAGCTTTCTTT	CASTPQGNTEAFF	.	TRBJ1-1	TRBV2	once
TGTGCCAGCAGAAGCTACTCCCCGTCGAACACTGAAGCTTTCTTT	CASRSYSPSNTEAFF	.	TRBJ1-1	TRBV28	.
TGTGCCAGCAGCCAAGAACAGAATCTCAATGAAAAACTGTTTTTT	CASSQEQNLNEKLFF	.	TRBJ1-4	TRBV4-2	.
TGCGCCAGCGGCCACAGCACCGGGGAGCTGTTTTTT	CASGHSTGELFF	.	TRBJ2-2	TRBV5-1	.
TGTGCCAGCAGCTTGACTAGCCCTGAGCAGTTCTTC	CASSLTSPEQFF	TRBD2	TRBJ2-1	TRBV7-9	.
TGTGCCAGCAGTGACGTGTGGGGGCGCGCTGGAAACACCATATATTTT	CASSDVWGRAGNTIYF	.	TRBJ1-3	TRBV6-1	.
TGTGCCAGCAGGCGACAGGGGGCCACGACTAATGAAAAACTGTTTTTT	CASRRQGATTNEKLFF	TRBD1	TRBJ1-4	TRBV6-4	.
TGTGCCAGCAGCTCCGGACTAGCGGGAAGCGGCTACGAGCAGTACTTC	CASSSGLAGSGYEQYF	TRBD2	TRBJ2-7	TRBV5-6	.
TGTGCCAGCAGCTTAGCGGACAACATGAACACTGAAGCTTTCTTT	CASSLADNMNTEAFF	.	TRBJ1-1	TRBV7-9	.
TGTGCCAGCAGTTACATCGGCACCGGGGAGCTGTTTTTT	CASSYIGTGELFF	.	TRBJ2-2	TRBV6-5	few
TGCGCCAGCAGCCCCCCCGGGGGAGCGGGAGATACTAGCACAGATACGCAGTATTTT	CASSPPGGAGDTSTDTQYF	TRBD2	TRBJ2-3	TRBV4-1	.
TGTGCCAGCAGCCCTTCTGACGGGAGCGGCGAGCAGTACTTC	CASSPSDGSGEQYF	.	TRBJ2-7	TRBV9	.
TGTGCCAGCAGTGTCACAGGGAGTTCAAGCTACACCTTC	CASSVTGSSSYTF	.	TRBJ1-2	TRBV6-1	few
TGTGCCAGCAGCGTAGGGGGGACTAGCTGGGGCACCGGGGAGCTGTTTTTT	CASSVGGTSWGTGELFF	TRBD2	TRBJ2-2	TRBV9	.
TGTGCCAGCAGGGACACAGGGGGGGCGATAGATACGCAGTATTTT	CASRDTGGAIDTQYF	.	TRBJ2-3	TRBV6-6	.